A single sample is the source of the 19 T cell receptor beta chains below, sequenced in a study of T cell clonality in common variable immunodeficiency. General study findings and limits: Common variable immunodeficiency TCR beta sequences reportedly had fewer deletions and N-nucleotide insertions.

These receptors are not linked to any known antigen. The repertoire was sequenced with immunoSEQ multiplex PCR; TCRdb's copy has only in-frame clones and lacks some. Recorded for this sample: fewer than 20,000 clones. Sequencing was done on a sample of peripheral blood mononuclear cells. Source of these receptors: a human donor with common variable immunodeficiency.

Concerning this clone: The missing CDR3 end, 3 residues past where the read stops, is filled in from the germline J gene. The chain is built from TRBV19 and TRBJ2-2; 9 nucleotides agree with TRBD2. The J segment lost 6 bases and the V segment lost 0 bases, leaving 5 bases of the junction unmatched. Germline assignment: CDR1 LNHDA and CDR2 SQIVND (reference sequence). The length of the CDR3 is 16 residues. Incomplete CDR3 DNA: TGTGCCAGTAGTATAGAAGGCGGGGGGGCGGCCGGGGAG. Translating gives CASSIEGGGAAGE. The entire CDR3 is CASSIEGGGAAGELFF.

The CDR3 loop is CASSLVGLARDEQYF. The sequenced CDR3 bases are TGTGCCAGCAGCTTAGTTGGTTTGGCCCGAGACGAG. V and J are TRBV7-8 and TRBJ2-7; D not resolved. The CDR3 goes on 3 residues after the read ends, and that part is filled in from the germline J gene. The V gene's germline CDR1 is SGHVS and CDR2 FQNEAQ. The germline V and J ends were trimmed by 1 base and 5 bases, with 15 bases remaining between them. This CDR3 has 15 amino acids. The complete variable domain, with remaining parts taken from reference TRBV7-8 and TRBJ2-7, reads GAGVSQSPRYKVAKRGQDVALRCDPISGHVSLFWYQQALGQGPEFLTYFQNEAQLDKSGLPSDRFFAERPEGSVSTLKIQRTQQEDSAVYLCASSLVGLARDEQYFGPGTRLTVT.

Regarding this clone: The read terminates 3 residues ahead of where the CDR3 ends, so the germline J gene completes it. J is TRBJ1-5 and V is TRBV7-8; D perhaps matches TRBD1 (5 bases). The length of the CDR3 is 16 residues. The germline CDR1 and CDR2 sequences are SGHVS and FQNEAQ. V was cut by 5 bases and J by 2 bases, with 16 bases left in between. CDR3 sequence reads: CASSGRLGAGNQPQHF. The sequenced part of the CDR3 DNA is TGTGCCAGCAGCGGCCGTTTAGGGGCGGGCAATCAGCCC.

In regard to this clone: With the read ending 3 residues before the CDR3 end, the germline J gene is used to fill in that end. The rearrangement uses TRBV30 and TRBJ1-6; perhaps TRBD1 as D (5 bases). The germline V and J ends were trimmed by 0 bases and 10 bases, with 10 bases remaining between them. The CDR3 spans 13 residues. The V gene's germline CDR1 is GTSNPN and CDR2 SVGIG (reference sequence). CDR3 residues: CAWSVGQGSPLHF. The part of the CDR3 DNA that was read is TGTGCCTGGAGTGTAGGGCAGGGATCACCC.

Concerning this clone: The observed sequence ends 3 residues before the CDR3 terminus, with the missing tail filled in from the germline J gene. The chain uses TRBV5-1 and TRBJ1-1, with unresolved D. Germline V lookup: CDR1 SGHRS, CDR2 YFSETQ. The ends were cut back, 0 bases at V and 6 bases at J, with 12 bases in the middle. The CDR3 loop spans 14 amino acids. Partial CDR3 DNA: TGCGCCAGCAGCTTGGATGAGGGCCGGTCTGAA. Amino acids: CASSLDEGRSE. The whole CDR3 protein is CASSLDEGRSEAFF.

Comment on this clone: The CDR3 goes on 3 residues after the read ends, and that part is filled in from the germline J gene. The rearrangement links TRBV2 to TRBJ1-2; tentative D call: TRBD1 (5 bases). Trimming stripped 7 bases from V and 5 bases from J, with 8 bases between. This CDR3 spans 11 amino acids. The germline V gene encodes CDR1 SNHLY and CDR2 FYNNEI. CDR3 bases read: TGTGCCAGCACTGGGGCTTATGGC. Protein sequence: CASTGAYG. The CDR3, in full, reads CASTGAYGYTF.

With respect to this clone: Read data end 3 residues before the CDR3 end; the end is taken from the germline J gene. The rearrangement links TRBV10-3 to TRBJ2-1; 9 positions match TRBD2. The CDR3 spans 12 residues. Germline V gives CDR1 ENHRY, CDR2 SYGVKD. Trimming removed 9 bases from V and 7 bases from J; junction bases left unmatched: 4. CDR3 DNA, as far as it was read: TGTGCCATTCTAACTAGCGGGAATGAG. Translation gives CAILTSGNE. The full CDR3 reads CAILTSGNEQFF.

Remarks on this clone: The read ends 3 residues shy of where the CDR3 ends; the end is completed using the germline J gene. The rearrangement links TRBV30 to TRBJ2-1; D is uncertain. Looked up from germline, CDR1 is GTSNPN and CDR2 is SVGIG (reference sequence). The CDR3 loop spans 14 amino acids. V dropped 0 bases and J dropped 4 bases, with 10 bases sitting between them. CDR3 in amino acids: CAWSVRTGYNEQFF. The CDR3 bases that were read are TGTGCCTGGAGTGTGAGAACGGGTTACAATGAG.

Points on this clone: The read stops 3 residues short of the end of the CDR3; the missing end is completed from the germline J gene. This chain connects TRBV20-1 to TRBJ2-6; a weak D match, TRBD1 (6 bases). V lost 6 bases and J lost 4, with 16 bases in between. The V gene's germline CDR1 is DFQATT and CDR2 SNEGSKA (reference sequence). This CDR3 has 15 amino acids. CDR3 region: CSAPEGVRGANVLTF. The CDR3 bases that were read are TGCAGTGCCCCCGAGGGGGTTCGGGGGGCCAACGTC.

Points on this clone: With the read ending 3 residues before the CDR3 end, the germline J gene is used to fill in that end. The chain recombines TRBV2 with TRBJ1-4; 7 nucleotides match TRBD1. Germline assignment: CDR1 SNHLY and CDR2 FYNNEI. V lost 3 bases and J lost 8; bases outside the gene matches: 6. The CDR3 covers 14 residues. The DNA read from the CDR3 is TGTGCCAGCAGTGAGAGCAGGGGGAAGGAAAAA. Translation: CASSESRGKEK. The full CDR3 reads CASSESRGKEKLFF.

For this clone: The observed sequence ends 3 residues before the CDR3 terminus, with the missing tail filled in from the germline J gene. The V and J genes are TRBV29-1 and TRBJ2-7; 15 bases map to TRBD2. The V segment lost 6 bases and the J segment 2 bases; nucleotides outside the gene matches: 8. Germline lookup yields CDR1 SQVTM and CDR2 ANQGSEA. The CDR3 contains 16 residues. The CDR3 sequence: CSVEGLAGGRAYEQYF. The CDR3 DNA, read in part, is TGCAGCGTAGAGGGACTAGCGGGAGGCCGCGCCTACGAG.

A note on this clone: The read terminates 3 residues ahead of where the CDR3 ends, so the germline J gene completes it. This chain joins TRBV7-8 and TRBJ1-2; D is undetermined. CDR1 and CDR2 from the germline V gene are SGHVS and FQNEAQ. This CDR3 has 16 amino acids. The V end was cut by 1 base, the J end by 4 bases, with 16 bases between. Incomplete CDR3 DNA: TGTGCCAGCAGCTTAGTAATCGCAGGAGGTACCTATGGC. It translates to CASSLVIAGGTYG. The whole CDR3 sequence reads CASSLVIAGGTYGYTF.

Worth noting for this clone: The read stops 3 residues short of the end of the CDR3; the missing end is completed from the germline J gene. V usage is TRBV15 and J usage is TRBJ1-5; D might be TRBD1 (5 bases). Germline values: CDR1 LNHNV, CDR2 YYDKDF (reference sequence). This CDR3 has 15 amino acids. Deletions cut 10 bases from V and 2 bases from J, with 18 bases between. CDR3 region: CANKGRGSGNQPQHF. The sequenced CDR3 bases are TGTGCCAATAAGGGCCGGGGGTCCGGCAATCAGCCC.

About this clone: The read gets to within 3 residues of the CDR3 end, and the germline J gene fills in the rest. This chain uses TRBV14 with TRBJ2-7, with D hard to call. Trimming took 1 base from V and 5 from J, leaving 9 bases between them. The CDR3 contains 13 residues. The germline V gene encodes CDR1 SGHDN and CDR2 FVKESK. CDR3 region: CASSQGLGDEQYF. CDR3 bases read: TGTGCCAGCAGCCAAGGCCTGGGCGACGAG.

Comment on this clone: The read comes to an end 3 residues before the CDR3 does, leaving the germline J gene to fill in the end. J is TRBJ2-7 and V is TRBV23-1; 10 nucleotides agree with TRBD1. TRBV23-1 falls under the ORF class, with uncertain function. V shed 4 bases, J shed 5 bases, and the junction held 8 bases outside the gene matches. CDR3 length equals 15 residues. The part of the CDR3 DNA that was read is TGCGCCAGCAGTCGGCCGGACAGGGGGGAGAACGAG. It specifies CASSRPDRGENE. The full CDR3 is CASSRPDRGENEQYF.

Comment on this clone: The missing CDR3 end, 3 residues past where the read stops, is filled in from the germline J gene. The chain carries TRBV12-3 or TRBV12-4 and TRBJ1-2; TRBD1 matches at 8 bases. This CDR3 is 15 amino acids long. V gave up 5 bases and J gave up 3 bases; unmatched junction bases: 8. CDR3 residues: CASSRQDRAYYGYTF. The DNA read from the CDR3 is TGTGCCAGCAGTCGGCAGGACAGGGCGTACTATGGC.

Concerning this clone itself: The DNA ends 3 residues before the CDR3 does, and the rest of the CDR3 is filled in from the germline J gene. This chain uses TRBV13 with TRBJ2-1; 7 bases match TRBD2. The CDR3 has 15 residues. J was trimmed by 7 bases and V by 3 bases; bases with no gene match: 9. CDR1 and CDR2 from the germline V gene are PRHDT and FYEKMQ (reference sequence). The sequenced CDR3 bases are TGTGCCAGCAGCTTTGAACACGAAGCGGGGAATGAG. Its protein product is CASSFEHEAGNE. The complete CDR3 sequence is CASSFEHEAGNEQFF. The complete variable domain, with remaining parts taken from reference TRBV13 and TRBJ2-1, reads AAGVIQSPRHLIKEKRETATLKCYPIPRHDTVYWYQQGPGQDPQFLISFYEKMQSDKGSIPDRFSAQQFSDYHSELNMSSLELGDSALYFCASSFEHEAGNEQFFGPGTRLTVL.

Details on this clone: The CDR3 extends 3 residues past the end of the read, so its final part is completed from the germline J gene. The chain uses TRBV19 and TRBJ1-2; 8 bases fit TRBD1. Germline V gene sequence: CDR1 LNHDA, CDR2 SQIVND (reference sequence). The trim removed 5 bases at V and 4 bases at J, leaving 9 bases unmatched. This CDR3 comprises 15 residues. The CDR3 is CASSFRDRGAYGYTF. The sequenced CDR3 bases are TGTGCCAGTAGTTTTCGAGACAGGGGCGCCTATGGC.

As regards this clone: The sequenced fragment ends 3 residues before the CDR3 boundary, so the rest is inferred from the germline J gene. V is TRBV6-1 and J is TRBJ1-1; D uncertain. The germline V and J ends were trimmed by 2 bases and 1 base, with 8 bases remaining between them. CDR1 MNHNS and CDR2 SASEGT come from the germline V gene. This CDR3 is built from 14 residues. Incomplete CDR3 DNA: TGTGCCAGCAGTGAAAGACCGGGGAACACTGAA. This translates into CASSERPGNTE. The whole CDR3 sequence reads CASSERPGNTEAFF.